Included here is one TCR beta chain sequence, with context. Its antigen is not identified. Sequenced by immunoSEQ multiplex PCR; TCRdb stores in-frame clones only, minus some. The sample consists of around 95,000 clones, 87% of them appearing once. The V and J ends lost 6 bases and 7 bases respectively, with 13 bases between them. CDR3 length equals 11 residues. The V gene's germline CDR1 is SQVTM and CDR2 ANQGSEA. These data originate in a study of T cell responses to AZD1222 COVID-19 vaccine. Study-wide findings and caveats: Baseline seropositives among AZD1222 recipients totaled only five to seven.

The V call is TRBV29-1, the J call TRBJ2-7; D gene uncertain. The sequenced sample was peripheral blood, obtained on day 0 of MenACWY control vaccination. This clonotype was obtained from an adult in good health. The CDR3 nucleotides are TGCAGCGTGGAGACCGGTCCGGAGCAGTACTTC. It codes for CSVETGPEQYF.